This T cell receptor (beta chain) is drawn from a study of PD-L1 blockade in urothelial cancer. Overall study context: Males with bladder-origin urothelial cancer constituted about nine tenths of the roughly 29 patients. T cells were recovered from blood samples at a median of roughly 150,000.

Spiking of synthetic TCR analog templates was performed in each PCR. Profiled with immunoSEQ multiplex PCR; TCRdb holds only in-frame clones, not every one. The sample has fewer than 85,000 clones, roughly 86% seen once. Germline lookup yields CDR1 GTSNPN and CDR2 SVGIG (reference sequence). Trimming shortened V by 0 bases and J by 7 bases, and 10 bases separated the two germline ends. This CDR3 has 13 residues. Documented time point: peripheral blood 6 weeks after treatment start. The sequencing used PBMCs, collected around atezolizumab (anti-PD-L1) treatment. The V gene is TRBV30, the J gene TRBJ1-5, with unresolved D. The receptor comes from a man aged 60-69 years with urothelial cancer. The CDR3 loop reads CAWSVDGSQPQHF. The CDR3 nucleotides read TGTGCCTGGAGTGTCGACGGGAGCCAGCCCCAGCATTTT.